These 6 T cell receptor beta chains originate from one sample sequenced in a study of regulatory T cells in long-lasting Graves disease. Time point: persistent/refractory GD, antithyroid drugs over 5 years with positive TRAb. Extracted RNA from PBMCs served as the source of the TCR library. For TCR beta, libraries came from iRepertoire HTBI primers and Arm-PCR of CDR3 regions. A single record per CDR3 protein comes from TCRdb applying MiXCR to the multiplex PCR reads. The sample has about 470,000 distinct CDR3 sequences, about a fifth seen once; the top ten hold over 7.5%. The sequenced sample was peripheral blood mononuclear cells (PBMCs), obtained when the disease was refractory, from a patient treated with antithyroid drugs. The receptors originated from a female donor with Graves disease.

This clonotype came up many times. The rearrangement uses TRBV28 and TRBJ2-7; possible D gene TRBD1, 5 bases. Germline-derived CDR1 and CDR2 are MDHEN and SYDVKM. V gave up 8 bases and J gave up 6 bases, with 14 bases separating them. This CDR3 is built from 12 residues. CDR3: CASRQGLVEQYF. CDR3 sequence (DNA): TGTGCCAGCCGTCAGGGTTTGGTCGAGCAGTACTTC.

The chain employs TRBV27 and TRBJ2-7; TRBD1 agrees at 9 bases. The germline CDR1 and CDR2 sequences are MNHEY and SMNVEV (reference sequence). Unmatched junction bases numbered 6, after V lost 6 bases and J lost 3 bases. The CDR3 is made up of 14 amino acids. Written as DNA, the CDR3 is TGTGCCAGCAGGGTTCGGGACAGGGTCTACGAGCAGTACTTC. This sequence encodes CASRVRDRVYEQYF.

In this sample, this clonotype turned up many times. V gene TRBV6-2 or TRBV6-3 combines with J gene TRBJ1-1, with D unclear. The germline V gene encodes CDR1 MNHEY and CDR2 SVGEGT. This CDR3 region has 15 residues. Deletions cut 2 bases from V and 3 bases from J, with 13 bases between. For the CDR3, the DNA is TGTGCCAGCAGTTACGAGGAGGGTTGGGACACTGAAGCTTTCTTT. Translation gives CASSYEEGWDTEAFF.

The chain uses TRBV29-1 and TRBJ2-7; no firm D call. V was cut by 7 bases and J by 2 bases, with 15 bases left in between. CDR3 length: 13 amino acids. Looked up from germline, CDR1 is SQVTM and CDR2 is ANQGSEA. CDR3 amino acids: CSGLGDWTYEQYF. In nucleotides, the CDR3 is TGCAGCGGTCTTGGGGATTGGACCTACGAGCAGTACTTC.

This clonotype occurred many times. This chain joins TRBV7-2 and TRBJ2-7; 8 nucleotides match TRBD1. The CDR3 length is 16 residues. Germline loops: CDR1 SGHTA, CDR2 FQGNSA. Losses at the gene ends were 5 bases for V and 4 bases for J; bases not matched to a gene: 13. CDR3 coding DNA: TGTGCCAGCAGCCGGTACTGGACAGGGAAACTTTACGAGCAGTACTTC. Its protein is CASSRYWTGKLYEQYF.

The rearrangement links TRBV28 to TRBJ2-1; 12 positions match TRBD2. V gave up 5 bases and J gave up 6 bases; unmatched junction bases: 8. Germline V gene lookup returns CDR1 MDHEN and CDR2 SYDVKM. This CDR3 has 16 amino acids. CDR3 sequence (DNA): TGTGCCAGCAGTCTCGCGGGACTAGCGGGCCTCAATGAGCAGTTCTTC. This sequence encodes CASSLAGLAGLNEQFF.